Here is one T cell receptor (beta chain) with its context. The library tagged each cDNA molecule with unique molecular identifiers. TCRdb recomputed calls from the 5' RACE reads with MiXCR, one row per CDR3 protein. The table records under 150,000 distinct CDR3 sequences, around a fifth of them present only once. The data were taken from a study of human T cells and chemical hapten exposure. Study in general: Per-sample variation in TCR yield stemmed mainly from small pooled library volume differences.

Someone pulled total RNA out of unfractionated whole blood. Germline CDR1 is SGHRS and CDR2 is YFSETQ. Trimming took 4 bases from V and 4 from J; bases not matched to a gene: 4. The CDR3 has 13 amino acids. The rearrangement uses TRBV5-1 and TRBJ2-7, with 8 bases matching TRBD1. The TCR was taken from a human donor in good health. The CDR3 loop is CASSPRTGYEQYF. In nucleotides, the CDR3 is TGCGCCAGCAGCCCTCGGACAGGGTACGAGCAGTACTTC.